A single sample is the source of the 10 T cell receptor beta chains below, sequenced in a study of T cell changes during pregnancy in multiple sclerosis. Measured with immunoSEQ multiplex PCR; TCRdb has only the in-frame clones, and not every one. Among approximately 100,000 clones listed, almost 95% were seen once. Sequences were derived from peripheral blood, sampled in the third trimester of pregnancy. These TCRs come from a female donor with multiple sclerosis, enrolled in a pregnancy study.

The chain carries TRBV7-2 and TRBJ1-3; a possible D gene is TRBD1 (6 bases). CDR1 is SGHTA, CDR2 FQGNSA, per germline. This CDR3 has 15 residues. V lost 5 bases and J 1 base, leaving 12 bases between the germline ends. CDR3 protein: CASSPRGGSGNTIYF. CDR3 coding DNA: TGTGCCAGCAGCCCAAGAGGGGGATCTGGAAACACCATATATTTT.

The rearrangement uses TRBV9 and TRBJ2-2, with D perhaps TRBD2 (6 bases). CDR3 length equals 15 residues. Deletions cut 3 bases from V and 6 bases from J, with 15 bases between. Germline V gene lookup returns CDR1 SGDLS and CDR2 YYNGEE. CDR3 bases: TGTGCCAGCAGCGAAAGGACCGCGGGGTCCGGGGAGCTGTTTTTT. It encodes CASSERTAGSGELFF.

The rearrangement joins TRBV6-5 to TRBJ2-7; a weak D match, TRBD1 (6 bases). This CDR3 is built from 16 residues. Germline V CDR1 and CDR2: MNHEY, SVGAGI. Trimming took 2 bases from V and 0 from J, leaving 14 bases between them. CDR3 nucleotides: TGTGCCAGCAGTTACAAATCCTTGGACAGCTCCTACGAGCAGTACTTC. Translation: CASSYKSLDSSYEQYF.

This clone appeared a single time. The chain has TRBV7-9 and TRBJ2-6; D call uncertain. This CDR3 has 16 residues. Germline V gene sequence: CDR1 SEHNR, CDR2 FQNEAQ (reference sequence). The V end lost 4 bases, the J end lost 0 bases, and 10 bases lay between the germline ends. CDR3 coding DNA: TGTGCCAGCAGCTCCCTGACAAACTCTGGGGCCAACGTCCTGACTTTC. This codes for CASSSLTNSGANVLTF.

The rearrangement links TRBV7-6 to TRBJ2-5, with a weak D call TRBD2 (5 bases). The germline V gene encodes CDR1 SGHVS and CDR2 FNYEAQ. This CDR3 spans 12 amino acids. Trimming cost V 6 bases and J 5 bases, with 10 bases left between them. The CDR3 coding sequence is TGTGCCAGCAGAGGGCCGGGGGAGACCCAGTACTTC. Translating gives CASRGPGETQYF.

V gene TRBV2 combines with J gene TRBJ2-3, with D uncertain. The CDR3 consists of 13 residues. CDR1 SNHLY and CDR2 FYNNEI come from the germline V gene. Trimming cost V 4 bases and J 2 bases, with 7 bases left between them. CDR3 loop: CASSGGFTDTQYF. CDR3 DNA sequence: TGTGCCAGCAGTGGAGGCTTCACAGATACGCAGTATTTT.

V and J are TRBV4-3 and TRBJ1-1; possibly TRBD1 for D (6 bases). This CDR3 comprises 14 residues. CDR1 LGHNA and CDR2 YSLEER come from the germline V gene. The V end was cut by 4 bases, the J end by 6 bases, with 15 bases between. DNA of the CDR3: TGCGCCAGCAGCCCAAACACAGGGATCGCTGAAGCTTTCTTT. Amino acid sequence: CASSPNTGIAEAFF.

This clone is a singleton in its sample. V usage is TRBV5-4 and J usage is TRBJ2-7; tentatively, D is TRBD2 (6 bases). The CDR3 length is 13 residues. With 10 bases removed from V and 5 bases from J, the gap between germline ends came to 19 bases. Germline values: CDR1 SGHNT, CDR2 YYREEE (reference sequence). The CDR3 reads CALRRAQGDEQYF. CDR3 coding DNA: TGTGCCCTTAGGAGGGCCCAGGGCGACGAGCAGTACTTC.

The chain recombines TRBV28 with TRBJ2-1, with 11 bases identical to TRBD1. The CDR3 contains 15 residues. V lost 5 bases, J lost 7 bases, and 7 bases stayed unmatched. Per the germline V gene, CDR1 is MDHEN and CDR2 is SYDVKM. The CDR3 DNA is TGTGCCAGCAGTCAAGTGGGGACAGGGGGTAATGAGCAGTTCTTC. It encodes CASSQVGTGGNEQFF.

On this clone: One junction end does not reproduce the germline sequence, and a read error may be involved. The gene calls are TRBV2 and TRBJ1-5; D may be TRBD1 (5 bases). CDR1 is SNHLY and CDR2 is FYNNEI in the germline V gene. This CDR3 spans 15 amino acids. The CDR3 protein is CASREDSGGNQPQHF. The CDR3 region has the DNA TGTGCCAGCAGGGAAGACAGTGGTGGGAATCAGCCCCAGCATTTT.